The T cell receptor (beta chain) under discussion was sequenced for a study of blood T cell repertoires in COVID-19 (dated by TCRdb to the early 2020s). Turning to the overall study: Samples covering the acute and convalescent phases of COVID-19 were provided by collaborators in the United States, Italy and Spain. The material from the prospective study consisted of cDNA or gDNA derived from T cells, B-cell-depleted T cells, or PBMCs. The dataset comprised deeply sampled blood TCRbeta repertoires from subjects exposed to, actively infected with, or recovered from COVID-19. The repertoires were released in a freely available public database meant as a resource for research on the immune response to SARS-CoV-2. Samples were obtained from the ongoing ImmuneRACE study (first 160 participants) and from 1,254 subjects provided by 6 global collaborators. A de-identified subject ID, COVID-19 status, age in years and sex were almost always included in the sample metadata. HLA class I and class II types, where available, came from metadata supplied by the sample provider rather than from assay-based typing. The investigation overall reported the following: Clinical and demographic metadata were provided uncurated, with the amount varying by source and participant.

TCRbeta CDR3 regions were amplified from genomic DNA using the immunoSEQ Assay, a bias-controlled multiplex PCR. The original pipeline was this. Within the assay, amplification of reference gene primers was used to estimate how many nucleated cells each sample contained. Sequence reads were collapsed and filtered to measure the absolute abundance of every unique TCRbeta CDR3 rearrangement. For each sample, productive Simpson clonality was calculated as the square root of Simpson's diversity index over productive rearrangements. Sourced from immuneACCESS, this table was stored by TCRdb with only in-frame sequences that have V and J called. A share of the clones is absent; for the studies checked, an unresolved V gene accounts for under half, and the remainder has no known explanation. V and J calls and clone size come straight from that table; D and trimming were deduced from the DNA. The sample data list over 200,000 clones, and 84% of these were observed just once. In total, the top ten clones hold roughly 20% of the sample.

The table lists this clone with a count of one. The clone's antigen remains unknown. The record has no base qualities; no much larger clone is one base away. Collaborating institutions collected whole blood in K2EDTA tubes following their own protocols. Collaborator samples were shipped for TCRbeta analysis as frozen whole blood, isolated PBMCs, or DNA extracted from either sample type. The germline V gene (reference sequence) specifies SGHNT as CDR1 and YYREEE as CDR2. There are 15 amino acids in the CDR3, from cysteine to phenylalanine inclusive. Only the CDR3 DNA stays, 45 bases, in frame from base 1. Trimming leaves V shorter by 3 bases and J shorter by 5 bases, with the junction holding 9 bases beyond the gene matches.

The receptor was isolated from a woman aged 80 or over with active or convalescent COVID-19. The source material was peripheral blood. The chain is assembled from TRBV5-4 and TRBJ2-5; the junction holds 8 bases that match TRBD2. The CDR3: CASSSGRVAGETQYF. At the DNA level, the sequence is TGTGCCAGCAGCTCCGGGAGGGTAGCAGGCGAGACCCAGTACTTC.